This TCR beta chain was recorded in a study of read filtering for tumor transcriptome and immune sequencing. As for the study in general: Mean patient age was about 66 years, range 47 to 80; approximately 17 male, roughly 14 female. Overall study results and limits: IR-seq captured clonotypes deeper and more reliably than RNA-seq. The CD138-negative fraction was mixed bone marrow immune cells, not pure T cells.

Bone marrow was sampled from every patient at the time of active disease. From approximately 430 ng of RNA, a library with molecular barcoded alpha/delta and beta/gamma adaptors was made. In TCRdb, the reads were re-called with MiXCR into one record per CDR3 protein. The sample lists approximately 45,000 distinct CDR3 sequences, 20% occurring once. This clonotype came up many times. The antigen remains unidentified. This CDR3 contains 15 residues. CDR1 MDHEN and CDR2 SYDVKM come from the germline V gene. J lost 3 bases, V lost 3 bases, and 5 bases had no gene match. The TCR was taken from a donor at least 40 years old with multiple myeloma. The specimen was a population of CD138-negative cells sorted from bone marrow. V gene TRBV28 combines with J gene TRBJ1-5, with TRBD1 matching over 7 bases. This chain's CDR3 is CASSFSDRYNQPQHF. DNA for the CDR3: TGTGCCAGCAGTTTTTCGGACAGGTACAATCAGCCCCAGCATTTT.